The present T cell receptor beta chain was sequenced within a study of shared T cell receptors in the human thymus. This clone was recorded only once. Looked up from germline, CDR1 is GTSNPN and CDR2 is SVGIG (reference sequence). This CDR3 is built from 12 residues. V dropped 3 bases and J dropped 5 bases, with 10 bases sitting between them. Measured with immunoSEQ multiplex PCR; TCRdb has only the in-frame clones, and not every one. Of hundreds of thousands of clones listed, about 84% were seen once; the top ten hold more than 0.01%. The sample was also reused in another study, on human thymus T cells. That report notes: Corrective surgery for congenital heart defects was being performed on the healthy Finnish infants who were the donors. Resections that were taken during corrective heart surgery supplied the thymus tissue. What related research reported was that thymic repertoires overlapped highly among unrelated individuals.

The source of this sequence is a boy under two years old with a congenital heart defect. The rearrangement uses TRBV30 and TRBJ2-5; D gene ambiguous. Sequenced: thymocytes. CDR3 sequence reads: CAWRTEVETQYF. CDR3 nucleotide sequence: TGTGCCTGGAGGACCGAGGTGGAGACCCAGTACTTC.